Listed below are T cell receptor beta chains from one sample, sequenced in a study of cytomegalovirus exposure and HLA in healthy donors. Sequencing was performed with immunoSEQ multiplex PCR; in TCRdb, only in-frame clones are kept and a portion is missing. The table lists tens of thousands of clones, about 93% of them singletons. Sequencing input: PBMCs. All receptors derive from a man between 18 and 29 years old in good health and CMV-seronegative. Both conserved end residues are part of each CDR3. The order of the fields is V gene, D gene, J gene, clone size, CDR3 protein, CDR3 DNA. A D gene is named only where the DNA matches it firmly. A clone size is listed for some rows: how often the clone was seen (once, few, many), or a class if it is expanded.

V: TRBV28
D: TRBD1
J: TRBJ1-2
size: .
CDR3: CASSLYGQGYGYTF
DNA: TGTGCCAGCAGTTTATATGGACAGGGCTATGGCTACACCTTC

V: TRBV19
D: TRBD1
J: TRBJ1-5
size: .
CDR3: CASGTGRNSNQPQHF
DNA: TGTGCCAGTGGGACAGGGAGGAATAGCAATCAGCCCCAGCATTTT

V: TRBV13
D: .
J: TRBJ2-7
size: .
CDR3: CASSLADEQYF
DNA: TGTGCCAGCAGCTTAGCCGACGAGCAGTACTTC

V: TRBV12-5
D: TRBD1
J: TRBJ2-1
size: .
CDR3: CASGLVLGTGSYNEQFF
DNA: TGTGCTAGTGGTTTGGTACTCGGGACAGGCTCCTACAATGAGCAGTTCTTC

V: TRBV30
D: TRBD2
J: TRBJ2-7
size: .
CDR3: CAWSVLAGEYEQYF
DNA: TGTGCCTGGAGTGTACTAGCGGGAGAGTACGAGCAGTACTTC

V: TRBV9
D: TRBD1
J: TRBJ2-5
size: .
CDR3: CASSVGNRGQETQYF
DNA: TGTGCCAGCAGCGTAGGCAACAGGGGGCAGGAGACCCAGTACTTC

V: TRBV10-3
D: .
J: TRBJ2-2
size: .
CDR3: CAIPTGLSAASTGELFF
DNA: TGTGCCATTCCGACAGGACTCTCGGCTGCGAGCACCGGGGAGCTGTTTTTT

V: TRBV4-1
D: TRBD1
J: TRBJ2-2
size: .
CDR3: CASSQRGQGGNTGELFF
DNA: TGCGCCAGCAGCCAAAGAGGACAGGGGGGGAACACCGGGGAGCTGTTTTTT

V: TRBV5-1
D: .
J: TRBJ2-7
size: .
CDR3: CASSLAQNYEQYF
DNA: TGCGCCAGCAGCTTGGCCCAAAATTACGAGCAGTACTTC

V: TRBV28
D: TRBD2
J: TRBJ2-1
size: .
CDR3: CASSLTSGRAFEQFF
DNA: TGTGCCAGCAGCCTGACTAGCGGGAGGGCCTTTGAGCAGTTCTTC

V: TRBV6-1
D: .
J: TRBJ2-2
size: .
CDR3: CASSVTRGGELFF
DNA: TGTGCCAGCAGTGTTACCCGGGGGGGGGAGCTGTTTTTT

V: TRBV6-5
D: .
J: TRBJ1-5
size: once
CDR3: CASNPAEGHNQPQHF
DNA: TGTGCCAGCAACCCCGCGGAGGGTCACAATCAGCCCCAGCATTTT

V: TRBV5-1
D: .
J: TRBJ1-1
size: few
CDR3: CASSLTTMNTEAFF
DNA: TGCGCCAGCAGCTTGACAACCATGAACACTGAAGCTTTCTTT

V: TRBV7-2
D: .
J: TRBJ1-2
size: .
CDR3: CASSPGGGGGYTF
DNA: TGTGCCAGCAGCCCCGGAGGGGGGGGTGGCTACACCTTC

V: TRBV5-1
D: TRBD1
J: TRBJ2-7
size: medium-sized
CDR3: CASSPRQGVGYEQYF
DNA: TGCGCCAGCAGTCCTCGACAGGGCGTGGGTTACGAGCAGTACTTC

V: TRBV20-1
D: .
J: TRBJ2-1
size: .
CDR3: CSVEAGRGQFF
DNA: TGCAGTGTCGAGGCGGGCAGGGGGCAGTTCTTC

V: TRBV7-8
D: .
J: TRBJ1-4
size: .
CDR3: CASTVAVSATTNEKLFF
DNA: TGTGCCAGCACGGTCGCGGTGTCCGCGACAACTAATGAAAAACTGTTTTTT

V: TRBV18
D: .
J: TRBJ1-2
size: .
CDR3: CASSPKMETEPNYGYTF
DNA: TGTGCCAGCTCACCTAAAATGGAGACAGAGCCTAACTATGGCTACACCTTC

V: TRBV30
D: .
J: TRBJ1-6
size: once
CDR3: CAWLGAHTPGSPLHF
DNA: TGTGCCTGGCTAGGGGCCCACACCCCTGGTTCACCCCTCCACTTT

V: TRBV21-1
D: .
J: TRBJ2-7
size: .
CDR3: CASSVRRAKTSNYHEQYF
DNA: TGTGCCAGCAGCGTCCGGCGGGCAAAGACTAGTAATTACCACGAGCAGTACTTC

V: TRBV6-5
D: .
J: TRBJ2-6
size: few
CDR3: CASSYGDSGANVLTF
DNA: TGTGCCAGCAGTTACGGAGACTCTGGGGCCAACGTCCTGACTTTC

V: TRBV30
D: .
J: TRBJ2-7
size: .
CDR3: CAWGLGGLSSYEQYF
DNA: TGTGCCTGGGGACTTGGAGGCCTCAGCTCCTACGAGCAGTACTTC

V: TRBV5-3
D: TRBD2
J: TRBJ2-1
size: .
CDR3: CARTSGGESRNEQFF
DNA: TGTGCCAGAACCTCTGGGGGGGAGTCTCGCAATGAGCAGTTCTTC

V: TRBV29-1
D: .
J: TRBJ2-3
size: .
CDR3: CSVELRGKDRGTDTQYF
DNA: TGCAGCGTTGAACTGAGGGGCAAGGACCGGGGGACAGATACGCAGTATTTT

V: TRBV7-2
D: .
J: TRBJ2-3
size: few
CDR3: CASSPPGGKQEQYF
DNA: TGTGCCAGCAGCCCCCCGGGGGGCAAGCAAGAACAGTATTTT

V: TRBV14
D: .
J: TRBJ2-7
size: .
CDR3: CASSLDHGPTYEQYF
DNA: TGTGCCAGCAGCCTAGACCACGGTCCAACCTACGAGCAGTACTTC

V: TRBV19
D: .
J: TRBJ2-7
size: .
CDR3: CASKSGYEQYF
DNA: TGTGCCAGTAAATCAGGCTACGAGCAGTACTTC

V: TRBV28
D: .
J: TRBJ1-4
size: .
CDR3: CASRSGNEKLFF
DNA: TGTGCCAGCCGTTCAGGGAATGAAAAACTGTTTTTT

V: TRBV9
D: TRBD2
J: TRBJ2-7
size: .
CDR3: CASSVGTSAAYEQYF
DNA: TGTGCCAGCAGCGTTGGGACTAGCGCCGCCTACGAGCAGTACTTC

V: TRBV27
D: TRBD2
J: TRBJ2-7
size: .
CDR3: CASKVASGGSSYEQYF
DNA: TGTGCCAGCAAAGTGGCTAGCGGGGGGAGCTCCTACGAGCAGTACTTC

V: TRBV4-2
D: TRBD1
J: TRBJ2-3
size: .
CDR3: CASSRPGTGNSDTQYF
DNA: TGTGCCAGCAGTCGGCCCGGGACAGGTAACTCAGATACGCAGTATTTT

V: TRBV5-5
D: .
J: TRBJ2-2
size: .
CDR3: CASSPPSSYGELFF
DNA: TGTGCCAGCAGCCCCCCTTCGAGCTACGGGGAGCTGTTTTTT

V: TRBV7-9
D: .
J: TRBJ1-1
size: .
CDR3: CASSLDGGGTEAFF
DNA: TGTGCCAGCAGCTTAGATGGGGGAGGGACTGAAGCTTTCTTT

V: TRBV7-9
D: .
J: TRBJ2-5
size: .
CDR3: CASSLARETQYF
DNA: TGTGCCAGCAGCTTAGCGCGGGAGACCCAGTACTTC

V: TRBV5-1
D: .
J: TRBJ2-3
size: .
CDR3: CASSPGTLTDTQYF
DNA: TGCGCCAGCAGCCCCGGGACTCTCACAGATACGCAGTATTTT

V: TRBV7-9
D: .
J: TRBJ1-2
size: .
CDR3: CASSPRTSSYGYTF
DNA: TGTGCCAGCAGCCCAAGGACAAGCTCCTATGGCTACACCTTC

V: TRBV14
D: .
J: TRBJ2-7
size: .
CDR3: CASSQGQGSYEQYF
DNA: TGTGCCAGCAGCCAGGGACAAGGGAGTTACGAGCAGTACTTC

V: TRBV10-3
D: .
J: TRBJ1-1
size: .
CDR3: CAIRATDNTEAFF
DNA: TGTGCCATCAGGGCAACAGACAACACTGAAGCTTTCTTT

V: TRBV18
D: .
J: TRBJ2-1
size: .
CDR3: CASSPPSGKNNEQFF
DNA: TGTGCCAGCTCACCACCTAGCGGTAAAAACAATGAGCAGTTCTTC

V: TRBV29-1
D: TRBD1
J: TRBJ2-7
size: few
CDR3: CSASWGQTRDRLRYEQYF
DNA: TGCAGCGCATCCTGGGGGCAAACAAGGGACAGGCTAAGGTACGAGCAGTACTTC

V: TRBV5-5
D: TRBD1
J: TRBJ2-7
size: .
CDR3: CASSIRAGTGIGSYEQYF
DNA: TGTGCCAGCAGCATCCGGGCCGGGACAGGGATTGGATCCTACGAGCAGTACTTC

V: TRBV5-1
D: .
J: TRBJ2-7
size: .
CDR3: CASSPYPGAYEQYF
DNA: TGCGCCAGCAGCCCATACCCGGGAGCCTACGAGCAGTACTTC

V: TRBV6-1
D: TRBD2
J: TRBJ2-3
size: .
CDR3: CASSDPAATSGSTDTQYF
DNA: TGTGCCAGCAGTGACCCCGCCGCAACTAGCGGAAGCACAGATACGCAGTATTTT

V: TRBV6-1
D: TRBD2
J: TRBJ2-2
size: .
CDR3: CASSEALGLRGGSGELFF
DNA: TGTGCCAGCAGTGAAGCATTGGGCTTGAGGGGAGGGTCCGGGGAGCTGTTTTTT

V: TRBV29-1
D: TRBD2
J: TRBJ2-7
size: .
CDR3: CSVERGGSYEQYF
DNA: TGCAGCGTTGAAAGGGGAGGGAGCTACGAGCAGTACTTC

V: TRBV6-5
D: .
J: TRBJ1-6
size: .
CDR3: CASSYAGFHNSPLHF
DNA: TGTGCCAGCAGTTACGCCGGGTTCCATAATTCACCCCTCCACTTT

V: TRBV18
D: TRBD2
J: TRBJ2-7
size: .
CDR3: CASSPPKGGGASYEQYF
DNA: TGTGCCAGCTCACCACCGAAAGGCGGGGGGGCCTCCTACGAGCAGTACTTC

V: TRBV2
D: .
J: TRBJ2-6
size: .
CDR3: CASSALGAGANVLTF
DNA: TGTGCCAGCAGCGCCCTAGGGGCGGGGGCCAACGTCCTGACTTTC

V: TRBV2
D: .
J: TRBJ1-4
size: .
CDR3: CASVGAPPGKLFF
DNA: TGTGCCAGCGTGGGAGCGCCACCGGGAAAACTGTTTTTT